One and the same sample provided the 7 T cell receptor beta chains below, sequenced in a study of shared clonotypes between healthy human individuals. Sequenced by immunoSEQ multiplex PCR; TCRdb stores in-frame clones only, minus some. Of some 2,500,000 clones listed, just under 95% are singletons. Source material: naive CD4+ T cells from PBMCs. Subset denoted: CD45RA+ positively selected. The source of these receptors is a man aged 18 to 29 in good health. Some clones in this sample may be carry-over from other donors' samples.

This clone was counted a single time. This rearrangement joins TRBV27 to TRBJ1-1, with a weak D call TRBD1 (6 bases). This CDR3 is 13 amino acids long. Germline values: CDR1 MNHEY, CDR2 SMNVEV (reference sequence). Trimming pared 5 bases from V and 9 bases from J, leaving 16 bases between. DNA for the CDR3: TGTGCCAGCAGTCTCAGTGTTGGGGGCAAAGCTTTCTTT. It is translated as CASSLSVGGKAFF.

The chain has TRBV7-8 and TRBJ1-5; 8 bases line up with TRBD1. Germline CDR1 SGHVS, CDR2 FQNEAQ. The CDR3 extends over 14 amino acids. V lost 4 bases and J lost 4; bases outside the gene matches: 3. Here the CDR3 reads CASSYTGGNQPQHF. The CDR3, as DNA: TGTGCCAGCAGCTACACAGGGGGGAATCAGCCCCAGCATTTT.

The chain uses TRBV6-1 and TRBJ1-2; perhaps TRBD1 as D (6 bases). The CDR3 consists of 12 residues. Germline V gives CDR1 MNHNS, CDR2 SASEGT. The V and J ends lost 9 bases and 6 bases respectively, with 14 bases between them. This CDR3 is CASAGGRDGYTF. The CDR3 DNA reads TGTGCCAGTGCGGGGGGGCGGGATGGCTACACCTTC.

J is TRBJ2-7 and V is TRBV11-3; 12 bases line up with TRBD1. V shed 1 base and J 5 bases; nucleotides not matched to a gene: 6. Germline assignment: CDR1 SGHNT and CDR2 YENEEA. CDR3 size: 16 residues. DNA for the CDR3: TGTGCCAGCAGCTTAGCGGGGACAGGGGGCGCGGACGAGCAGTACTTC. Amino acids: CASSLAGTGGADEQYF.

In DNA form, the CDR3 reads TGTGCCACCAGCAGGGAGAAACAGGGCTTCTATGGCTACACCTTC. It encodes CATSREKQGFYGYTF. The rearrangement joins TRBV15 to TRBJ1-2; TRBD1 is a possible D gene (6 bases). Trimming pared 3 bases from V and 4 bases from J, leaving 15 bases between. Looked up from germline, CDR1 is LNHNV and CDR2 is YYDKDF (reference sequence). This CDR3 has 15 amino acids.

The chain carries TRBV5-6 and TRBJ1-1, with 10 bases identical to TRBD1. The germline V gene encodes CDR1 SGHDT and CDR2 YYEEEE. V was clipped by 2 bases and J by 5 bases; unmatched bases: 3. The CDR3 extends over 14 amino acids. The CDR3 sequence: CASSFDRGQTEAFF. The CDR3 nucleotides are TGTGCCAGCAGCTTCGACAGGGGGCAGACTGAAGCTTTCTTT.

The V gene is TRBV7-9, the J gene TRBJ2-2, with D perhaps TRBD1 (6 bases). There are 18 residues in the CDR3. V lost 0 bases, J lost 3 bases, and 17 bases lay in between. The germline CDR1 and CDR2 sequences are SEHNR and FQNEAQ (reference sequence). This chain's CDR3 is CASSLAGLGQLDTGELFF. CDR3 bases: TGTGCCAGCAGCTTAGCTGGTCTCGGACAGTTGGACACCGGGGAGCTGTTTTTT.